This T cell receptor beta chain was sequenced during a study of T cell changes during pregnancy in multiple sclerosis. Per the germline V gene, CDR1 is SGHNT and CDR2 is YYREEE (reference sequence). V lost 3 bases and J 0 bases, leaving 16 bases between the germline ends. This CDR3 has 17 amino acids. This clone was seen a single time. This table comes from immunoSEQ multiplex PCR, and its TCRdb copy is limited to in-frame clones, with some not included. The sample consists of tens of thousands of clones, approximately 92% of them appearing once. The specimen comprised CD4+ T cells from peripheral blood mononuclear cells, sampled in the third trimester of pregnancy. The chain links TRBV5-4 to TRBJ2-1, with a possible D match to TRBD2 (6 bases). The clonotype was recovered from a female donor with multiple sclerosis, enrolled in a pregnancy study. CDR3 coding DNA: TGTGCCAGCAGCTCGGGGGTAGCGCCGAGCTCCTACAATGAGCAGTTCTTC. Residues: CASSSGVAPSSYNEQFF.